This TCR beta chain emerged from a study of CD8 T cells in ankylosing spondylitis. Points from the study as a whole: In reactive arthritis synovial fluid and blood, some motif variants had been reported before.

This clonotype was counted ten times or more. Its antigen is unknown. Each CDR3 protein gets one entry after TCRdb re-called the 5' RACE reads with MiXCR. This table holds under 250,000 distinct CDR3 sequences, roughly 8% found once. V shed 7 bases and J shed 1 base, with 7 bases lying between them. CDR1 and CDR2 (germline): MNHNS, SASEGT. The CDR3 has 13 amino acids. This receptor was obtained from a female donor with ankylosing spondylitis or in good health (not recorded which). The sample consisted of blood, either unsorted or a sorted T cell fraction (not recorded which). The chain carries TRBV6-1 and TRBJ2-2, with D hard to call. The CDR3 loop reads CASKEQNTGELFF. The CDR3 DNA follows: TGTGCCAGCAAAGAGCAGAACACCGGGGAGCTGTTTTTT.